Listed below are T cell receptor beta chains from one sample, sequenced in a study of OX40 agonist ivuxolimab in advanced cancers. The repertoire was sequenced with immunoSEQ multiplex PCR; TCRdb's copy has only in-frame clones and lacks some. The sample lists around 40,000 clones; about 88% were seen once. The sequencing here drew on CD4+ or CD8+ T cells sorted from blood, taken in a trial of the OX40 agonist ivuxolimab. The receptor set was obtained from an adult with an advanced solid tumor such as melanoma, head and neck, liver or kidney cancer. CDR3s include the opening cysteine and the closing phenylalanine or tryptophan. Fields, in order: V gene, D gene, J gene, clone size, CDR3 DNA, CDR3 protein. D genes are given only for firm matches. Some rows have no size entry. The others give once, few or many, or a class for an expanded clone.

>TRBV4-3|-|TRBJ2-7|-
TGCGCCAGCAGCCAAGATCTGGCAGTTATAACCTACGAGCAGTACTTC
CASSQDLAVITYEQYF
>TRBV15|TRBD2|TRBJ2-7|-
TGTGCCACCAGCAGAGGTACCGGGACTATTTACGAGCAGTACTTC
CATSRGTGTIYEQYF
>TRBV6-1|TRBD1|TRBJ1-5|-
TGTGCCAGCAGTGAGTTGACAGGGCTGGGTCAGCCCCAGCATTTT
CASSELTGLGQPQHF
>TRBV2|TRBD1|TRBJ1-2|few
TGTGCCAGCAGCGGACGACAGGGGGCGCTGGGTGGCTACACCTTC
CASSGRQGALGGYTF
>TRBV6-5|-|TRBJ1-2|few
TGTGCCAGCAGTTACTCCTCAGGGAAGGGTGGCTACACCTTC
CASSYSSGKGGYTF
>TRBV7-2|-|TRBJ1-2|-
TGTGCCAGCAGCTCCCGCGAGGGACCCTATGGCTACACCTTC
CASSSREGPYGYTF
>TRBV9|-|TRBJ2-3|-
TGTGCCAGCAGCGAGAGGAGCAAGGGACTCGATACGCAGTATTTT
CASSERSKGLDTQYF
>TRBV7-9|TRBD2|TRBJ2-2|-
TGTGCCAGCAGCTTGACTAGCGGGAGGAACACCGGGGAGCTGTTTTTT
CASSLTSGRNTGELFF
>TRBV5-4|TRBD2|TRBJ2-1|-
TGTGCCAGCACATTTCAGAGCGGGAAAGGGATTTATGAGCAGTTCTTC
CASTFQSGKGIYEQFF
>TRBV27|TRBD1|TRBJ1-2|-
TGTGCCAGCAGTTTAGGTAAGTGGGACAGGGGGCTTTATGGCTACACCTTC
CASSLGKWDRGLYGYTF
>TRBV11-2|-|TRBJ2-7|-
TGTGCCAGCAGCTTAGAAAGAGGGACGGGGAGCTACGAGCAGTACTTC
CASSLERGTGSYEQYF
>TRBV6-6|TRBD1|TRBJ1-2|-
TGTGCCAGCAGTTCCCGACAGGGGGCAAACTATGGCTACACCTTC
CASSSRQGANYGYTF
>TRBV19|-|TRBJ2-7|-
TGTGCCAGTAGTTCTTCCGGCGAGCAGTACTTC
CASSSSGEQYF
>TRBV30|-|TRBJ2-1|-
TGTGCCTGGAGTGTACTAGGGGGGGCCTACAATGAGCAGTTCTTC
CAWSVLGGAYNEQFF